This T cell receptor (beta chain) was recovered during a study of cytomegalovirus exposure and HLA in healthy donors. Broader study findings: Reported findings show TCR beta sequences accurately forecast HLA-A and HLA-B alleles in most subjects.

About this clone: The antigen is undetermined.

Germline V gives CDR1 SGHKS, CDR2 YYEKEE (reference sequence). The V gene end was trimmed by 1 base and the J gene end by 0 bases; junction bases not matched to a gene: 6. This CDR3 comprises 16 residues. The PCR was carried out with 60 Vbeta primers and 13 Jbeta primers. Sequencing was performed with immunoSEQ multiplex PCR; in TCRdb, only in-frame clones are kept and a portion is missing. The data contain roughly 71,000 clones, almost 80% of them singletons. This rearrangement joins TRBV5-5 to TRBJ2-7; 8 bases match TRBD2. The material sequenced was PBMCs. This receptor was obtained from a girl under 18 in good health and CMV-seropositive. The CDR3 nucleotides read TGTGCCAGCAGCTTGCGGCTAGCGGGTCCCTCCTACGAGCAGTACTTC. This translates into CASSLRLAGPSYEQYF.